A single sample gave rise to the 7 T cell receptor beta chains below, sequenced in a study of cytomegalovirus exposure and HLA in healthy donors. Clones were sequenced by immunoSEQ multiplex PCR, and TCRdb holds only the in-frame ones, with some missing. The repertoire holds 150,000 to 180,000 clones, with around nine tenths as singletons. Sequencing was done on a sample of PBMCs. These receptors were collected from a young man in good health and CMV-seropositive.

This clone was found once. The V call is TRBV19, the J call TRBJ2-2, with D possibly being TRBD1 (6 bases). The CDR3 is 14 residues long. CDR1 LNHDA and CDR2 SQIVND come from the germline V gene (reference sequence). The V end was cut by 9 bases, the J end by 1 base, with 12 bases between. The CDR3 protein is CASDRLGNTGELFF. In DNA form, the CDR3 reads TGTGCCAGCGACAGGTTGGGGAACACCGGGGAGCTGTTTTTT. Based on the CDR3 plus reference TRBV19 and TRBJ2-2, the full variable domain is DGGITQSPKYLFRKEGQNVTLSCEQNLNHDAMYWYRQDPGQGLRLIYYSQIVNDFQKGDIAEGYSVSREKKESFPLTVTSAQKNPTAFYLCASDRLGNTGELFFGEGSRLTVL.

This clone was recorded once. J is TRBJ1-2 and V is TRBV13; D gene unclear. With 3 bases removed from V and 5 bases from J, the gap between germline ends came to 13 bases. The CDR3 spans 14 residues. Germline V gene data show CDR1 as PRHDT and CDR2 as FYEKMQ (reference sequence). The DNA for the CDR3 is TGTGCCAGCAGCTTCTTGACGGTCGGGTATGGCTACACCTTC. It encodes CASSFLTVGYGYTF.

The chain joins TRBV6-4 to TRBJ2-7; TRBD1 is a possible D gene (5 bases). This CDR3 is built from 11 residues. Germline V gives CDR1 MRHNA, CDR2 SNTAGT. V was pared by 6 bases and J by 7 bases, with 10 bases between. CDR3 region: CASSKDKEQYF. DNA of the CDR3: TGTGCCAGCAGCAAGGACAAAGAGCAGTACTTC.

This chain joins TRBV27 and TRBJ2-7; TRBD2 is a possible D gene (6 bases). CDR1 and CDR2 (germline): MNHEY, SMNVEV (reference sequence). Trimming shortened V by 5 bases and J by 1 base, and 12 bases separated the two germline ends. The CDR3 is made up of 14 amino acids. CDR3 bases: TGTGCCAGCAGTCCGGGACTTATTTCCTACGAGCAGTACTTC. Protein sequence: CASSPGLISYEQYF.

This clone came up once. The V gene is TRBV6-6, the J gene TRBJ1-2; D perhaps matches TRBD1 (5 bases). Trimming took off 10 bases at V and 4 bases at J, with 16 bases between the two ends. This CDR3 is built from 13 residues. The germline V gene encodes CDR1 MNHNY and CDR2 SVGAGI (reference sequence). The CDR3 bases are TGTGCCACCACTCAACAGGTCTTCTATGGCTACACCTTC. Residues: CATTQQVFYGYTF.

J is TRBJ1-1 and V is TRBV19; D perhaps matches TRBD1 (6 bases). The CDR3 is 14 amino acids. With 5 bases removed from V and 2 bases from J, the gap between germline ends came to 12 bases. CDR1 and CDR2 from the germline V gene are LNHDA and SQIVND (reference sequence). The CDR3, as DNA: TGTGCCAGTAGTCTCCAGGGGATCAACACTGAAGCTTTCTTT. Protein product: CASSLQGINTEAFF.

The CDR3 DNA is TGCAGCGTTGAAGGTCTAGCGGGAGGCCACCGTCGGGATGAGCAGTTCTTC. Translation: CSVEGLAGGHRRDEQFF. The chain has TRBV29-1 and TRBJ2-1, with 11 bases matching TRBD2. V shed 1 base and J 8 bases; nucleotides not matched to a gene: 13. CDR3 length: 17 residues. Germline CDR1 and CDR2: SQVTM and ANQGSEA.